This T cell receptor (beta chain) came from a study of vaccination effects on CD4 cells after COVID-19. In the study overall: ViraFEST used viral peptide pools to expand antigen-specific CD4+ T cells before sequencing.

Following culture for more than 9 days, CD4+ T cells were isolated. Vaccinated participants had no history of SARS-CoV-2 infection and tested negative for nucleocapsid antibodies. Half the medium was replaced with IL-2 medium on days 3 and 7. With regard to this clone: The antigen is not known.

Only in-frame clones appear in the TCRdb table, and some are missing; sequencing was by immunoSEQ multiplex PCR. Among more than 45,000 clones listed, about 74% were seen once. Study-wide results and limits: Convalescent patients were scarce in the study, and it lacked early post-infection timepoints.

V was clipped by 6 bases and J by 0 bases, with 5 bases between them. The CDR3 is 12 residues long. The genes are TRBV12-3 or TRBV12-4 and TRBJ1-1; D gene ambiguous. The specimen comprised CD4+ T cells from PBMCs cultured without peptide, sampled before COVID-19 vaccination. The TCR sequence derives from a human donor who received a COVID-19 vaccine. Written as DNA, the CDR3 is TGTGCCAGCAGGGGGATGAACACTGAAGCTTTCTTT. The encoded protein is CASRGMNTEAFF.